One and the same sample provided the 21 T cell receptor beta chains below, sequenced in a study of T cell responses to AZD1222 COVID-19 vaccine. Profiling relied on immunoSEQ multiplex PCR, and the TCRdb table lists in-frame clones only, not all of them. Of about 160,000 clones detected, roughly 90% appear once; the ten largest clones hold roughly 4.3%. The sequencing here drew on peripheral blood, taken 28 days after the second AZD1222 dose. These receptors all come from an adult who received the AZD1222 COVID-19 vaccine.

The chain has TRBV5-6 and TRBJ1-1; a possible D gene is TRBD1 (5 bases). V lost 0 bases and J 0 bases, leaving 12 bases between the germline ends. The length of the CDR3 is 16 residues. Germline CDR1 and CDR2: SGHDT and YYEEEE. The DNA for the CDR3 is TGTGCCAGCAGCTTGGCCGGGGGGATTATGAACACTGAAGCTTTCTTT. Amino acids: CASSLAGGIMNTEAFF.

This clone was seen a single time. The chain links TRBV27 to TRBJ1-1, with a weak D call TRBD1 (5 bases). The CDR3 consists of 17 residues. Trimming pared 5 bases from V and 1 base from J, leaving 20 bases between. Per the germline V gene, CDR1 is MNHEY and CDR2 is SMNVEV (reference sequence). Written as DNA, the CDR3 is TGTGCCAGCAGTCACCCTACCTCTAGGACATCGAACACTGAAGCTTTCTTT. Translated, it gives CASSHPTSRTSNTEAFF.

V is TRBV29-1 and J is TRBJ1-1, with a possible D match to TRBD1 (6 bases). The length of the CDR3 is 15 residues. V lost 0 bases and J 4 bases, leaving 15 bases between the germline ends. Per germline, CDR1 SQVTM and CDR2 ANQGSEA. Written as DNA, the CDR3 is TGCAGCGTTGAAGAAACAGGGAAAGGCGTCACTGAAGCTTTCTTT. It codes for CSVEETGKGVTEAFF.

V gene TRBV6-2 or TRBV6-3 combines with J gene TRBJ1-5; D is perhaps TRBD1 (6 bases). V dropped 0 bases and J dropped 3 bases, with 12 bases sitting between them. This CDR3 is 16 amino acids long. Germline CDR1 and CDR2: MNHEY and SVGEGT. CDR3 nucleotides: TGTGCCAGCAGTTACTCGCGGACAGTCCACAATCAGCCCCAGCATTTT. It yields the protein CASSYSRTVHNQPQHF.

The chain is built from TRBV13 and TRBJ2-7, with D maybe TRBD2 (7 bases). CDR3 size: 15 residues. CDR1 is PRHDT, CDR2 FYEKMQ, per germline (reference sequence). V was clipped by 2 bases and J by 4 bases, with 15 bases between them. This CDR3 is CASSLIGGDTYEQYF. DNA for the CDR3: TGTGCCAGCAGCTTAATAGGGGGGGATACATACGAGCAGTACTTC.

This clone has only a few counts. The chain carries TRBV19 and TRBJ1-1, with D maybe TRBD1 (5 bases). The CDR3 contains 12 residues. Germline lookup yields CDR1 LNHDA and CDR2 SQIVND (reference sequence). The germline V and J ends were trimmed by 5 bases and 3 bases, with 7 bases remaining between them. CDR3 residues: CASSDRDTEAFF. The CDR3 coding sequence is TGTGCCAGTAGTGACAGAGACACTGAAGCTTTCTTT.

This chain's CDR3 is CASSSDRGSFGYTF. In DNA, the CDR3 is TGTGCCAGCAGTTCAGACAGGGGTTCTTTTGGCTACACCTTC. The chain uses TRBV27 and TRBJ1-2; 8 bases are a match to TRBD1. J was trimmed by 7 bases and V by 4 bases; bases with no gene match: 8. The germline V gene has CDR1 MNHEY and CDR2 SMNVEV (reference sequence). The CDR3 spans 14 residues.

This clone was seen once. The DNA for the CDR3 is TGTGCCAGCAGCTCTACGGGAGCCAAAAACACCATATATTTT. As protein: CASSSTGAKNTIYF. The genes are TRBV13 and TRBJ1-3, with D hard to call. The CDR3 has 14 amino acids. V was shortened by 4 bases and J by 6 bases, with 13 bases between the two germline ends. The germline gives CDR1 PRHDT, CDR2 FYEKMQ (reference sequence).

The rearrangement links TRBV7-3 to TRBJ2-3; 8 positions match TRBD2. The CDR3 runs 14 residues. Germline-derived CDR1 and CDR2 are SGHTA and FQGTGA. The J segment lost 2 bases and the V segment lost 5 bases, leaving 3 bases of the junction unmatched. The CDR3: CASSPGLATDTQYF. CDR3 nucleotides: TGTGCCAGCAGCCCCGGACTAGCCACAGATACGCAGTATTTT.

V and J are TRBV7-2 and TRBJ2-2, with no clear D. CDR1 is SGHTA and CDR2 is FQGNSA in the germline V gene. V lost 3 bases and J lost 0, with 8 bases in between. The CDR3 consists of 15 residues. The CDR3 DNA is TGTGCCAGCAGCTTCGGCCTAGCGAACACCGGGGAGCTGTTTTTT. As protein: CASSFGLANTGELFF.

The J gene is TRBJ1-5, the V gene TRBV5-6; the D is unclear. The germline gives CDR1 SGHDT, CDR2 YYEEEE. Trimming took 1 base from V and 8 from J, leaving 10 bases between them. CDR3 length: 13 residues. DNA for the CDR3: TGTGCCAGCAGCTTGTGGGCCCGGAAGCCCCAGCATTTT. The encoded protein is CASSLWARKPQHF. The full variable domain, rest sourced from reference TRBV5-6 and TRBJ1-5, is DAGVTQSPTHLIKTRGQQVTLRCSPKSGHDTVSWYQQALGQGPQFIFQYYEEEERQRGNFPDRFSGHQFPNYSSELNVNALLLGDSALYLCASSLWARKPQHFGDGTRLSIL.

The table lists this clone with a count of one. The chain combines TRBV10-3 with TRBJ2-1, with D unresolved. The CDR3 runs 14 residues. Germline V gene data show CDR1 as ENHRY and CDR2 as SYGVKD. Trimming took off 0 bases at V and 8 bases at J, with 11 bases between the two ends. CDR3 residues: CAISESWTVDEQFF. As DNA, the CDR3 is TGTGCCATCAGTGAGTCGTGGACGGTGGATGAGCAGTTCTTC.

The chain couples TRBV19 to TRBJ2-3, with 9 bases aligning to TRBD1. V was clipped by 4 bases and J by 4 bases; unmatched bases: 12. The CDR3 totals 17 residues. Per the germline V gene, CDR1 is LNHDA and CDR2 is SQIVND (reference sequence). The CDR3, as DNA: TGTGCCAGTAGTACCCGCCGGGGACAGGGTGGATCAGATACGCAGTATTTT. Its translation is CASSTRRGQGGSDTQYF.

The chain links TRBV27 to TRBJ2-1; D remains ambiguous. This CDR3 comprises 13 residues. Germline CDR1 and CDR2: MNHEY and SMNVEV (reference sequence). The V end lost 6 bases, the J end lost 0 bases, and 6 bases lay between the germline ends. CDR3 loop: CASRLNSYNEQFF. Written as DNA, the CDR3 is TGTGCCAGCAGGCTGAACTCCTACAATGAGCAGTTCTTC.

DNA for the CDR3: TGTGCCAGTAAGGGGTGGGGAGATTCACCCCTCCACTTT. Amino acids: CASKGWGDSPLHF. The rearrangement joins TRBV19 to TRBJ1-6, with D perhaps TRBD1 (5 bases). This CDR3 spans 13 amino acids. V shed 7 bases and J shed 8 bases, with 12 bases lying between them. CDR1 is LNHDA, CDR2 SQIVND, per germline (reference sequence).

The chain is built from TRBV7-2 and TRBJ1-5; 7 bases map to TRBD1. The CDR3 is 15 amino acids. Germline values: CDR1 SGHTA, CDR2 FQGNSA. V was clipped by 1 base and J by 7 bases; unmatched bases: 7. The CDR3 spells CASSLVSDRAQPQHF. The CDR3, as DNA: TGTGCCAGCAGCTTAGTTTCTGACAGGGCCCAGCCCCAGCATTTT.

Written as DNA, the CDR3 is TGTGCCAGCAGCCTCGGATTGAGCACAGATACGCAGTATTTT. It translates to CASSLGLSTDTQYF. J is TRBJ2-3 and V is TRBV9, with D uncertain. Germline values: CDR1 SGDLS, CDR2 YYNGEE. V lost 4 bases and J 0 bases, leaving 9 bases between the germline ends. This CDR3 is built from 14 residues.

This chain links TRBV18 with TRBJ1-1; D remains ambiguous. The germline V and J ends were trimmed by 3 bases and 0 bases, with 5 bases remaining between them. Germline-derived CDR1 and CDR2 are KGHSH and LQKENI. The CDR3 is 13 amino acids. The CDR3 region is CASSPRLNTEAFF. The CDR3 nucleotides are TGTGCCAGCTCACCCCGGCTGAACACTGAAGCTTTCTTT.

The chain links TRBV5-4 to TRBJ1-1, with D possibly matching TRBD1 (5 bases). With 0 bases removed from V and 8 bases from J, the gap between germline ends came to 14 bases. Germline V gives CDR1 SGHNT, CDR2 YYREEE (reference sequence). The CDR3 loop spans 14 amino acids. The CDR3, as DNA: TGTGCCAGCAGCTTGGGAAGCCGAGCAGGGGAAGCTTTCTTT. It yields the protein CASSLGSRAGEAFF. Full variable domain (rest looked up from reference TRBV5-4 and TRBJ1-1): ETGVTQSPTHLIKTRGQQVTLRCSSQSGHNTVSWYQQALGQGPQFIFQYYREEENGRGNFPPRFSGLQFPNYSSELNVNALELDDSALYLCASSLGSRAGEAFFGQGTRLTVV.

Comments on this clone: One end of the junction varies from germline; a read error may be responsible. CDR3 sequence (DNA): TGTGCCAGCAGCCAAGCATTCTCTTCGGGGGGAAGCACCATATATTTT. The encoded protein is CASSQAFSSGGSTIYF. The rearrangement links TRBV4-2 to TRBJ1-3; the D gene is possibly TRBD1 (5 bases). This CDR3 spans 16 amino acids. Germline V gene data show CDR1 as LGHNA and CDR2 as YNFKEQ.

This rearrangement joins TRBV27 to TRBJ2-5; D possibly corresponds to TRBD1 (5 bases). Germline CDR1 and CDR2: MNHEY and SMNVEV (reference sequence). CDR3 length equals 13 residues. With 2 bases removed from V and 7 bases from J, the gap between germline ends came to 11 bases. The CDR3 DNA follows: TGTGCCAGCAGTTTAGGTCGAAGGGGGACCCAGTACTTC. This gives the protein CASSLGRRGTQYF.